Each of the 27 T cell receptor beta chains below was sequenced from the same sample in a study of graft-versus-host responses after intestinal transplantation. Profiled with immunoSEQ multiplex PCR; TCRdb holds only in-frame clones, not every one. Of 15,000 or so clones detected, around 94% appear once; the ten largest clones hold about 0.71%. The starting material was PBMCs, obtained 9 days after transplant. These TCRs come from a human patient who received an intestinal transplant, so some T cells may come from the graft donor.

This clone was seen just once. The rearrangement uses TRBV14 and TRBJ1-3; D is unresolved. Germline-derived CDR1 and CDR2 are SGHDN and FVKESK. The CDR3 has 14 amino acids. Trimming stripped 4 bases from V and 1 base from J, with 8 bases between. The CDR3 here is CASSPWVSGNTIYF. Written as DNA, the CDR3 is TGTGCCAGCAGCCCGTGGGTGTCTGGAAACACCATATATTTT.

This chain joins TRBV11-2 and TRBJ1-4; D remains unclear. The germline V gene encodes CDR1 SGHAT and CDR2 FQNNGV. V gave up 5 bases and J gave up 4 bases, with 14 bases separating them. This CDR3 region has 15 residues. The CDR3 is CASSLSGRLNEKLFF. CDR3 in DNA: TGTGCCAGCAGCCTCTCGGGGAGGCTTAATGAAAAACTGTTTTTT.

V is TRBV4-1 and J is TRBJ1-2; D remains unclear. The CDR3 loop spans 15 amino acids. With 5 bases removed from V and 0 bases from J, the gap between germline ends came to 13 bases. Per germline, CDR1 MGHRA and CDR2 YSYEKL. The CDR3 DNA is TGCGCCAGCAGCGACTCCAGCACCCCTAACTATGGCTACACCTTC. It specifies CASSDSSTPNYGYTF.

The rearrangement links TRBV9 to TRBJ1-2; no firm D call. The CDR3 totals 13 residues. Germline values: CDR1 SGDLS, CDR2 YYNGEE. Trimming removed 3 bases at V and 6 bases at J, with 12 bases between. The CDR3 spells CASSENPQDGYTF. For the CDR3, the DNA is TGTGCCAGCAGCGAGAACCCCCAGGATGGCTACACCTTC.

The J gene is TRBJ2-1, the V gene TRBV6-1; no clear D gene. This CDR3 is built from 12 residues. V lost 0 bases and J 8 bases, leaving 5 bases between the germline ends. Germline loops: CDR1 MNHNS, CDR2 SASEGT. The DNA of the CDR3 is TGTGCCAGCAGTGAAGCTCTGTATGAGCAGTTCTTC. Protein sequence: CASSEALYEQFF.

This chain uses TRBV11-2 with TRBJ1-2; D may be TRBD1 (5 bases). CDR1 SGHAT and CDR2 FQNNGV come from the germline V gene. The V and J ends lost 5 bases and 8 bases respectively, with 30 bases between them. The CDR3 is 18 residues long. This chain's CDR3 is CASSLPRGGRRWGRGYTF. The CDR3 bases are TGTGCCAGCAGCCTACCTCGGGGCGGACGGAGATGGGGCCGAGGCTACACCTTC. Full variable domain (remainder filled in from reference TRBV11-2 and TRBJ1-2): EAGVAQSPRYKIIEKRQSVAFWCNPISGHATLYWYQQILGQGPKLLIQFQNNGVVDDSQLPKDRFSAERLKGVDSTLKIQPAKLEDSAVYLCASSLPRGGRRWGRGYTFGSGTRLTVV.

The rearrangement uses TRBV27 and TRBJ2-7, with TRBD1 identical over 7 bases. Germline lookup yields CDR1 MNHEY and CDR2 SMNVEV (reference sequence). The CDR3 has 13 residues. V shed 5 bases, J shed 6 bases, and the junction held 7 bases outside the gene matches. CDR3 residues: CASSRKTGVEQYF. The CDR3 bases are TGTGCCAGCAGTCGTAAAACAGGGGTCGAGCAGTACTTC.

This sequence joins TRBV4-2 and TRBJ2-1; 14 nucleotides line up with TRBD2. CDR1 is LGHNA, CDR2 YNFKEQ, per germline. V lost 4 bases to trimming and J lost 9 bases; unmatched junction nucleotides: 11. The CDR3 loop spans 17 amino acids. The CDR3 DNA reads TGTGCCAGCAGCCCAAGCCCGGGACTAGCGGGAGTAGCTGAGCAGTTCTTC. Translation gives CASSPSPGLAGVAEQFF.

The chain joins TRBV15 to TRBJ1-5; 8 bases are a match to TRBD1. Trimming at V came to 3 bases and at J to 5 bases, leaving 9 bases not matched to a gene. There are 16 residues in the CDR3. Germline V gene sequence: CDR1 LNHNV, CDR2 YYDKDF (reference sequence). The CDR3 protein is CATSSEDREPDQPQHF. The DNA for the CDR3 is TGTGCCACCAGCAGCGAGGACAGGGAGCCGGATCAGCCCCAGCATTTT.

The V call is TRBV10-3, the J call TRBJ2-1; D perhaps matches TRBD2 (6 bases). CDR1 and CDR2 (germline): ENHRY, SYGVKD. The length of the CDR3 is 13 residues. V shed 3 bases and J shed 8 bases, with 11 bases lying between them. CDR3 bases: TGTGCCATCAGTGATCGGGAGAACGATGAGCAGTTCTTC. Protein: CAISDRENDEQFF.

The chain recombines TRBV7-2 with TRBJ1-1; no reliable D call. V gave up 5 bases and J gave up 6 bases, with 7 bases separating them. The CDR3 has 11 amino acids. Germline loops: CDR1 SGHTA, CDR2 FQGNSA. The CDR3 sequence: CASSSPAEAFF. The CDR3 DNA follows: TGTGCCAGCAGCAGCCCGGCTGAAGCTTTCTTT.

The rearrangement uses TRBV16 and TRBJ2-7; D could derive from TRBD1 or TRBD2 (5 bases each). Germline V gene data show CDR1 as KGHSY and CDR2 as FQNENV. The CDR3 extends over 14 amino acids. With 2 bases removed from V and 3 bases from J, the gap between germline ends came to 11 bases. The CDR3: CASSQARDLYEQYF. CDR3 nucleotide sequence: TGTGCCAGCAGCCAAGCCAGGGACCTCTACGAGCAGTACTTC.

The table lists this clone with a count of one. The chain couples TRBV15 to TRBJ2-7, with 14 bases aligning to TRBD2. J gave up 7 bases and V 5 bases, and 13 bases lay outside the gene matches. This CDR3 spans 17 amino acids. Germline assignment: CDR1 LNHNV and CDR2 YYDKDF (reference sequence). In nucleotides, the CDR3 is TGTGCCACCAGCGTCGGGACTAGCGGGGGCACCGGTTGGGAGCAGTACTTC. This gives the protein CATSVGTSGGTGWEQYF.

The J gene is TRBJ1-1, the V gene TRBV27; a weak D match, TRBD1 (6 bases). This CDR3 spans 13 amino acids. From germline, CDR1 is MNHEY and CDR2 SMNVEV (reference sequence). V gave up 2 bases and J gave up 12 bases, with 16 bases separating them. CDR3 in DNA: TGTGCCAGCAGTTTAATTGGGGGCAGGGAACCTTTCTTT. Translation gives CASSLIGGREPFF.

The gene calls are TRBV4-1 and TRBJ2-1; D is uncertain. The CDR3 totals 14 residues. The germline V gene has CDR1 MGHRA and CDR2 YSYEKL. Trimming cost V 1 base and J 3 bases, with 7 bases left between them. The CDR3 here is CASSQVSLYNEQFF. Here the CDR3 DNA reads TGCGCCAGCAGCCAAGTTTCCCTCTACAATGAGCAGTTCTTC.

This sequence joins TRBV18 and TRBJ2-5, with TRBD2 matching over 8 bases. The CDR3 loop spans 15 amino acids. Germline V gives CDR1 KGHSH, CDR2 LQKENI. V was pared by 6 bases and J by 1 base, with 7 bases of the junction left unmatched. The CDR3 coding sequence is TGTGCCAGCTCTCCCCGGGGGGGAGTCCAAGAGACCCAGTACTTC. Its translation is CASSPRGGVQETQYF. Complete variable domain (other parts from reference TRBV18 and TRBJ2-5): NAGVMQNPRHLVRRRGQEARLRCSPMKGHSHVYWYRQLPEEGLKFMVYLQKENIIDESGMPKERFSAEFPKEGPSILRIQQVVRGDSAAYFCASSPRGGVQETQYFGPGTRLLVL.

The rearrangement links TRBV9 to TRBJ1-3; TRBD1 is a possible D gene (5 bases). The CDR3 extends over 14 amino acids. CDR1 SGDLS and CDR2 YYNGEE come from the germline V gene. Trimming stripped 0 bases from V and 8 bases from J, with 12 bases between. CDR3 sequence: CASSVAGPRDTIYF. The CDR3 DNA sequence: TGTGCCAGCAGCGTAGCGGGGCCCAGGGACACCATATATTTT.

The chain has TRBV23-1 and TRBJ2-7; D gene uncertain. TRBV23-1 is given ORF status, its function remaining uncertain. The CDR3 is 17 residues long. The ends were cut back, 0 bases at V and 1 base at J, with 16 bases in the middle. The CDR3 loop reads CASSQSRPGFRSYEQYF. DNA for the CDR3: TGCGCCAGCAGTCAATCCAGGCCCGGATTTAGATCCTACGAGCAGTACTTC.

The CDR3 region has the DNA TGCGCCAGCAGCTTGTCCAGGGGGCAGACCACTGAAGCTTTCTTT. Protein sequence: CASSLSRGQTTEAFF. This chain uses TRBV5-1 with TRBJ1-1, with 8 bases matching TRBD1. This CDR3 contains 15 residues. With V trimmed by 1 base and J by 4 bases, 6 bases remained unmatched. CDR1 SGHRS and CDR2 YFSETQ come from the germline V gene.

This chain uses TRBV19 with TRBJ1-5, with D unclear. Germline V gene lookup returns CDR1 LNHDA and CDR2 SQIVND (reference sequence). This CDR3 region has 12 residues. V shed 5 bases and J shed 9 bases, with 11 bases lying between them. This CDR3 is CASSSHVWPQHF. CDR3 coding DNA: TGTGCCAGTAGTTCCCACGTTTGGCCCCAGCATTTT.

J is TRBJ2-1 and V is TRBV7-9; 8 bases are shared with TRBD2. Trimming at V came to 4 bases and at J to 6 bases, leaving 5 bases not matched to a gene. Per germline, CDR1 SEHNR and CDR2 FQNEAQ (reference sequence). This CDR3 spans 14 amino acids. The CDR3 sequence: CASSYGGAVNEQFF. The CDR3 nucleotides are TGTGCCAGCAGCTACGGGGGGGCAGTCAATGAGCAGTTCTTC.

The chain carries TRBV27 and TRBJ2-7, with D perhaps being TRBD1 or TRBD2 (6 bases each). The CDR3 runs 15 residues. Germline CDR1 reads MNHEY; CDR2 reads SMNVEV (reference sequence). The V gene lost 1 base and the J gene lost 6 bases, with 16 bases spanning the gap. The CDR3 nucleotides read TGTGCCAGCAGTTTATGGGGGCGGGGAATTTCCGAGCAGTACTTC. It codes for CASSLWGRGISEQYF.

V gene TRBV27 combines with J gene TRBJ2-7, with TRBD2 matching over 10 bases. This CDR3 comprises 19 residues. Trimming cost V 6 bases and J 4 bases; bases outside gene matches: 21. CDR1 is MNHEY, CDR2 SMNVEV, per germline (reference sequence). CDR3 loop: CASSSPGGLAGDPSYEQYF. Here the CDR3 DNA reads TGTGCCAGCAGCTCCCCGGGGGGGCTAGCGGGAGATCCTTCGTACGAGCAGTACTTC.

The rearrangement links TRBV7-8 to TRBJ2-7; D unclear. The germline V gene has CDR1 SGHVS and CDR2 FQNEAQ. CDR3 length equals 13 residues. Trimming removed 1 base at V and 3 bases at J, with 7 bases between. CDR3 DNA: TGTGCCAGCAGCTTAGGATCCGGCTACGAGCAGTACTTC. Amino acids: CASSLGSGYEQYF. The full variable domain, its missing parts supplied by reference TRBV7-8 and TRBJ2-7, is GAGVSQSPRYKVAKRGQDVALRCDPISGHVSLFWYQQALGQGPEFLTYFQNEAQLDKSGLPSDRFFAERPEGSVSTLKIQRTQQEDSAVYLCASSLGSGYEQYFGPGTRLTVT.

This clone has only one observation. The chain is built from TRBV11-2 and TRBJ2-5; the match to TRBD2 covers 10 bases. In germline, CDR1 is SGHAT, CDR2 FQNNGV. The CDR3 has 14 residues. The ends lost 5 bases at V and 5 bases at J; junction bases unmatched: 5. CDR3: CASSRLAGVETQYF. The DNA of the CDR3 is TGTGCCAGCAGCCGGCTAGCGGGAGTTGAGACCCAGTACTTC.

The chain carries TRBV28 and TRBJ2-7, with D possibly matching TRBD2 (6 bases). With 6 bases removed from V and 0 bases from J, the gap between germline ends came to 27 bases. The CDR3 is made up of 19 amino acids. Germline assignment: CDR1 MDHEN and CDR2 SYDVKM. This CDR3 reads CASSSKIQGSPDYSYEQYF. The CDR3 DNA reads as TGTGCCAGCAGCTCTAAGATTCAGGGTTCCCCGGACTACTCCTACGAGCAGTACTTC.

J is TRBJ2-4 and V is TRBV6-1; D tentatively fits TRBD1 or TRBD2 (5 bases each). CDR3 length: 15 residues. The germline CDR1 and CDR2 sequences are MNHNS and SASEGT. The V end was cut by 7 bases, the J end by 0 bases, with 13 bases between. As DNA, the CDR3 is TGTGCCAGCACCCGCCGGGACGAAGCCAAAAACATTCAGTACTTC. Translating gives CASTRRDEAKNIQYF.